The entry below gives a single TCR beta chain sequence along with its context. As yet, its antigen is unknown. The CDR3 runs 13 residues. V gave up 2 bases and J gave up 10 bases, with 14 bases separating them. CDR1 and CDR2 from the germline V gene are SNHLY and FYNNEI. Produced via immunoSEQ multiplex PCR; TCRdb's table is partial and in-frame only. The sample records around 37,000 clones, around 90% being singletons. Once graft tissue had been processed, intraepithelial and lamina propria lymphocytes were released. These data come from a study of graft-versus-host responses after intestinal transplantation. Study-wide results and limits: Peak circulating GvH clone levels were associated with early post-transplant HvG declines.

The clonotype comes from a human patient who received an intestinal transplant, so some T cells may come from the graft donor. The chain has TRBV2 and TRBJ1-1; D call uncertain. The sequencing used ileum tissue, collected 200 to 210 days after intestinal transplant. The CDR3 reads CASSETVRRVAFF. CDR3 coding DNA: TGTGCCAGCAGTGAAACAGTAAGGAGGGTAGCTTTCTTT. Variable domain in full (rest from reference TRBV2 and TRBJ1-1): EPEVTQTPSHQVTQMGQEVILRCVPISNHLYFYWYRQILGQKVEFLVSFYNNEISEKSEIFDDQFSVERPDGSNFTLKIRSTKLEDSAMYFCASSETVRRVAFFGQGTRLTVV.